One sample yielded the 28 T cell receptor beta chains listed below, sequenced in a study of beta chain features in type 1 diabetes. The entirety of the isolated RNA underwent reverse transcription, so expressed TCRB transcripts were sequenced. Sequenced by immunoSEQ multiplex PCR; TCRdb stores in-frame clones only, minus some. The table has 300,000 to 350,000 clones, roughly 8% seen once. The sample consisted of central memory CD4+ T cells from blood. These receptors were taken from a woman under 30 in good health.

This chain links TRBV10-3 with TRBJ1-1; D might be TRBD1 (5 bases). The CDR3 consists of 13 residues. Trimming took 7 bases from V and 2 from J, leaving 11 bases between them. CDR1 is ENHRY, CDR2 SYGVKD, per germline. The CDR3 DNA is TGTGCCATCACATACGGGGCCAACACTGAAGCTTTCTTT. This encodes CAITYGANTEAFF.

On this clone itself: The sample carries other DNA sequences with the same CDR3. This chain uses TRBV7-2 with TRBJ2-1; TRBD2 is a possible D gene (6 bases). CDR3 length: 16 residues. The germline CDR1 and CDR2 sequences are SGHTA and FQGNSA. V was trimmed by 5 bases and J by 0 bases, leaving 14 bases between them. CDR3 sequence reads: CASSLRGTGSYNEQFF. Written as DNA, the CDR3 is TGTGCCAGCAGCCTTCGAGGGACTGGCTCCTACAATGAGCAGTTCTTC.

The V and J genes are TRBV4-2 and TRBJ2-2, with 11 bases matching TRBD2. Germline assignment: CDR1 LGHNA and CDR2 YNFKEQ. J lost 4 bases, V lost 6 bases, and 7 bases had no gene match. This CDR3 spans 16 amino acids. The DNA for the CDR3 is TGTGCCAGCAGGTCGACTAGCGGGGAACTCACCGGGGAGCTGTTTTTT. It specifies CASRSTSGELTGELFF.

This chain uses TRBV2 with TRBJ2-7; D not resolved. V was cut by 6 bases and J by 5 bases, with 14 bases left in between. The germline CDR1 and CDR2 sequences are SNHLY and FYNNEI. This CDR3 is 13 amino acids long. The DNA of the CDR3 is TGTGCCAGCAGGCGGAGAGAGCGCCACGAGCAGTACTTC. This codes for CASRRRERHEQYF.

This clone was picked up a small number of times. The CDR3 DNA sequence: TGTGCCAGCAGCCCCGGGACTACCCTCCTAGAGACCCAGTACTTC. It is translated as CASSPGTTLLETQYF. The chain uses TRBV7-3 and TRBJ2-5, with 7 positions matching TRBD2. CDR1 SGHTA and CDR2 FQGTGA come from the germline V gene. The length of the CDR3 is 15 residues. The V gene end was trimmed by 5 bases and the J gene end by 4 bases; junction bases not matched to a gene: 10.

The chain employs TRBV18 and TRBJ1-1, with 8 bases lining up with TRBD1. V was clipped by 8 bases and J by 5 bases; unmatched bases: 10. This CDR3 is built from 14 residues. The germline CDR1 and CDR2 sequences are KGHSH and LQKENI. CDR3 in DNA: TGTGCCAGCATGTCCGGGACAGGCTTTACTGAAGCTTTCTTT. This encodes CASMSGTGFTEAFF.

The V gene is TRBV18, the J gene TRBJ2-3; D ambiguous. Germline CDR1 and CDR2: KGHSH and LQKENI. The CDR3 totals 18 residues. Trimming left V 4 bases short and J 0 bases short, with 20 bases between. CDR3 residues: CASSLGDIHRASTDTQYF. The CDR3 DNA reads as TGTGCCAGCTCACTTGGGGATATCCACAGAGCTAGCACAGATACGCAGTATTTT.

This clone has more than one count but fewer than ten. The chain employs TRBV18 and TRBJ1-2; TRBD1 aligns across 7 bases. This CDR3 is built from 13 residues. Germline V CDR1 and CDR2: KGHSH, LQKENI. Germline trimming cut 6 bases from V and 2 bases from J; bases unmatched to any gene: 3. CDR3 coding DNA: TGTGCCAGCTCCTCGGACAGGAACTATGGCTACACCTTC. Translated: CASSSDRNYGYTF.

This clone was picked up many times. The genes are TRBV7-2 and TRBJ1-4; D might be TRBD1 (6 bases). The CDR3 consists of 15 residues. Germline lookup yields CDR1 SGHTA and CDR2 FQGNSA. V was cut by 5 bases and J by 8 bases, with 18 bases left in between. This chain's CDR3 is CASSASQGKEEKLFF. As DNA, the CDR3 is TGTGCCAGCAGCGCAAGCCAGGGGAAAGAAGAAAAACTGTTTTTT.

CDR3 coding DNA: TGCGCCAGCAGCTTGGACGGGCGGCGGGGGCTCCGCGAGCAGTACTTC. Its translation: CASSLDGRRGLREQYF. The chain recombines TRBV5-1 with TRBJ2-7, with a possible D match to TRBD2 (7 bases). V shed 0 bases and J shed 6 bases, with 19 bases lying between them. The germline CDR1 and CDR2 sequences are SGHRS and YFSETQ. The CDR3 extends over 16 amino acids.

The chain employs TRBV5-1 and TRBJ1-2; tentatively, D is TRBD1 (6 bases). In germline, CDR1 is SGHRS, CDR2 YFSETQ. The V end was cut by 4 bases, the J end by 4 bases, with 11 bases between. This CDR3 is 13 amino acids long. The chain's CDR3 is CASSTGGSYGYTF. CDR3 DNA: TGCGCCAGCAGCACCGGGGGCTCCTATGGCTACACCTTC.

This clone was counted only a few times. V is TRBV5-5 and J is TRBJ2-1; D is perhaps TRBD1 (5 bases). The CDR3 consists of 13 residues. The germline V and J ends were trimmed by 0 bases and 8 bases, with 9 bases remaining between them. The germline gives CDR1 SGHKS, CDR2 YYEKEE (reference sequence). This chain's CDR3 is CASSLAGWDEQFF. The CDR3 DNA reads as TGTGCCAGCAGCTTGGCAGGGTGGGATGAGCAGTTCTTC.

This clone has more than one count but fewer than ten. The rearrangement uses TRBV7-2 and TRBJ2-1; 11 bases match TRBD2. The germline CDR1 and CDR2 sequences are SGHTA and FQGNSA. This CDR3 is built from 15 residues. V lost 5 bases, J lost 5 bases, and 5 bases stayed unmatched. CDR3 coding DNA: TGTGCCAGCAGCCCGCGACTAGCGGGAAACAATGAGCAGTTCTTC. It yields the protein CASSPRLAGNNEQFF.

There are many counts of this clone. This chain connects TRBV5-6 to TRBJ2-3; D is unresolved. The germline V and J ends were trimmed by 2 bases and 0 bases, with 16 bases remaining between them. Germline V gives CDR1 SGHDT, CDR2 YYEEEE. The CDR3 totals 17 residues. The CDR3 reads CASSFLSWGMSTDTQYF. CDR3 DNA: TGTGCCAGCAGCTTCTTGTCCTGGGGAATGAGCACAGATACGCAGTATTTT.

A few counts support this clone. V usage is TRBV9 and J usage is TRBJ2-1; unclear D gene. From germline, CDR1 is SGDLS and CDR2 YYNGEE. The CDR3 has 16 amino acids. Trimming pared 0 bases from V and 2 bases from J, leaving 12 bases between. The CDR3 DNA is TGTGCCAGCAGCGTAGCGGGCCTAGTAACCTACAATGAGCAGTTCTTC. It specifies CASSVAGLVTYNEQFF. Based on the CDR3 plus reference TRBV9 and TRBJ2-1, the full variable domain is DSGVTQTPKHLITATGQRVTLRCSPRSGDLSVYWYQQSLDQGLQFLIQYYNGEERAKGNILERFSAQQFPDLHSELNLSSLELGDSALYFCASSVAGLVTYNEQFFGPGTRLTVL.

This clone turned up a few times. The rearrangement joins TRBV6-7 to TRBJ1-5; 7 bases are shared with TRBD1. TRBV6-7 is an open reading frame, and its role is uncertain. V gave up 6 bases and J gave up 5 bases; unmatched junction bases: 7. The CDR3 has 14 residues. CDR3 loop: CASRRQGSDQPQHF. DNA for the CDR3: TGTGCCAGCAGAAGACAGGGAAGTGATCAGCCCCAGCATTTT.

This clone was found a few times. The chain recombines TRBV20-1 with TRBJ2-7; maybe TRBD1 (6 bases). The CDR3 spans 11 residues. V was trimmed by 6 bases and J by 5 bases, leaving 11 bases between them. CDR1 is DFQATT, CDR2 SNEGSKA, per germline (reference sequence). This CDR3 reads CSALQGNEQYF. For the CDR3, the DNA is TGCAGTGCCCTACAGGGAAACGAGCAGTACTTC.

This clone was counted a few times. CDR3 in DNA: TGCGCCAGCAGCACACAGCAAGAGACCCAGTACTTC. Its protein product is CASSTQQETQYF. The chain couples TRBV5-1 to TRBJ2-5, with no clear D. Trimming pared 4 bases from V and 2 bases from J, leaving 6 bases between. Germline CDR1 SGHRS, CDR2 YFSETQ. The CDR3 is made up of 12 amino acids.

The chain is built from TRBV4-1 and TRBJ1-2; D not resolved. Germline V gene lookup returns CDR1 MGHRA and CDR2 YSYEKL. Between the trimmed V and J ends, which lost 4 bases and 4 bases, there was a span of 10 bases. The CDR3 totals 13 residues. The CDR3 region has the DNA TGCGCCAGCAGCCTACAATCGGGCTATGGCTACACCTTC. Translating gives CASSLQSGYGYTF.

The gene calls are TRBV10-3 and TRBJ1-4, with D hard to call. The CDR3 contains 13 residues. Germline lookup yields CDR1 ENHRY and CDR2 SYGVKD. Between the trimmed V and J ends, which lost 2 bases and 10 bases, there was a span of 11 bases. The CDR3 DNA reads TGTGCCATCAGTGAGAATAACGCAGGAAAACTGTTTTTT. Protein product: CAISENNAGKLFF.

This clone was observed many times. The rearrangement links TRBV18 to TRBJ1-1; no clear D. This CDR3 is built from 13 residues. Germline assignment: CDR1 KGHSH and CDR2 LQKENI. The V and J ends lost 5 bases and 1 base respectively, with 8 bases between them. The CDR3 here is CASSDQANTEAFF. CDR3 DNA: TGTGCCAGCTCAGACCAGGCGAACACTGAAGCTTTCTTT.

Only a few counts were recorded for this clone. Written as DNA, the CDR3 is TGTGCCAGCAGGAGGTCCAATCAGCCCCAGCATTTT. Amino acid sequence: CASRRSNQPQHF. The chain recombines TRBV28 with TRBJ1-5; D call uncertain. This CDR3 region has 12 residues. Germline V gene data show CDR1 as MDHEN and CDR2 as SYDVKM. V was cut by 6 bases and J by 3 bases, with 6 bases left in between.

The chain joins TRBV6-6 to TRBJ2-6; no reliable D call. CDR1 is MNHNY, CDR2 SVGAGI, per germline (reference sequence). This CDR3 is 15 amino acids long. V shed 5 bases and J shed 0 bases, with 8 bases lying between them. The CDR3 bases are TGTGCCAGCAGTCCCCACGTCTCTGGGGCCAACGTCCTGACTTTC. Translated, it gives CASSPHVSGANVLTF.

The chain joins TRBV11-2 to TRBJ2-5; D gene unclear. V lost 5 bases and J 1 base, leaving 8 bases between the germline ends. CDR3 size: 13 residues. CDR1 and CDR2 from the germline V gene are SGHAT and FQNNGV. CDR3 nucleotides: TGTGCCAGCAGCATGGATGTCCAAGAGACCCAGTACTTC. Protein: CASSMDVQETQYF.

This chain joins TRBV7-9 and TRBJ2-7; no reliable D call. The V gene's germline CDR1 is SEHNR and CDR2 FQNEAQ (reference sequence). Trimming took off 9 bases at V and 0 bases at J, with 9 bases between the two ends. This CDR3 region has 12 residues. The CDR3 DNA reads TGTGCCAGTGCCCCCGCCTCCTACGAGCAGTACTTC. Residues: CASAPASYEQYF. Full variable domain (outside the CDR3, taken from reference TRBV7-9 and TRBJ2-7): DTGVSQNPRHKITKRGQNVTFRCDPISEHNRLYWYRQTLGQGPEFLTYFQNEAQLEKSRLLSDRFSAERPKGSFSTLEIQRTEQGDSAMYLCASAPASYEQYFGPGTRLTVT.

In this sample, this clone turned up a few times. The chain employs TRBV6-6 and TRBJ2-1; TRBD2 aligns across 8 bases. The CDR3 runs to 15 residues. The V gene end was trimmed by 6 bases and the J gene end by 0 bases; junction bases not matched to a gene: 4. Germline CDR1 and CDR2: MNHNY and SVGAGI (reference sequence). The CDR3 reads CASSPTSGSYNEQFF. The CDR3 DNA sequence: TGTGCCAGCAGCCCAACTAGCGGCTCCTACAATGAGCAGTTCTTC.

This sequence joins TRBV11-1 and TRBJ2-7; TRBD2 aligns across 10 bases. The trim removed 3 bases at V and 6 bases at J, leaving 8 bases unmatched. The germline V gene has CDR1 SGHAT and CDR2 FQDESV (reference sequence). The CDR3 is made up of 15 amino acids. Written as DNA, the CDR3 is TGTGCCAGCAGCTTTGAAGTAGCGGGAGGAATCGAGCAGTACTTC. Translation: CASSFEVAGGIEQYF.

The rearrangement joins TRBV2 to TRBJ1-1; TRBD1 might be the D (5 bases). CDR1 is SNHLY and CDR2 is FYNNEI in the germline V gene. V was shortened by 4 bases and J by 1 base, with 7 bases between the two germline ends. The length of the CDR3 is 13 residues. Here the CDR3 reads CASSAQGNTEAFF. The CDR3 bases are TGTGCCAGCAGTGCCCAGGGGAACACTGAAGCTTTCTTT.